The sequence of this TCR beta chain was determined in a study of cytomegalovirus exposure and HLA in healthy donors (dated by TCRdb to 2016 to 2017). As for the study more broadly: An earlier analysis of some 620 of the donors reported under 300 Gb of sequence data and around 100 million unique TCR beta sequences obtained from about 179 million T cells. Because of strong linkage in the cohort, roughly 5 DR-DQ haplotypes were treated as single units for association and clustering. All discovery cohort repertoires had been generated using a single sequencing platform. A later analysis re-analyzed previously published TCR beta repertoires from 550 to 700 donors and added high-resolution HLA genotyping to study TCR occurrence patterns. Rather than using new phenotypic data, the later analysis identified candidate immune exposures from TCR beta sequences and from how often those sequences occurred across donors. Roughly 300 gigabases of sequencing data and 91 million or so unique TCR sequences made up an early release that covered nearly 650 HLA-typed donors. The number of donors typed differed by locus, with roughly 620-640 for A, B, C, DRB1 and DQB1, around 500 for DQA1, about 610 for DPA1, and roughly 450 for DPB1. To decide whether each TCR beta V gene segment behaved as functional or pseudogenic, an earlier analysis of fewer than 750 of the donors relied on high-throughput TCR beta sequencing. On average, over 200,000 unique TCR beta nucleotide sequences were sequenced per donor among 398 genotyped donors of the cohort, with 15% to 20% of those sequences being non-productive. Of the 300 to 500 genotyped donors, 81% were placed in the genetic ancestry cluster associated with self-reported Caucasian donors. High-throughput TCR immunosequencing, statistical association of individual TCRs with disease status, and machine learning were combined to predict cytomegalovirus infection status. HLA typing covered class I and class II loci at four-digit resolution. Alongside the repertoire data, information on donor age, sex, ethnicity and CMV serostatus was compiled. A separate validation cohort of 100 to 150 different subjects was used in addition to the roughly 620-subject first cohort. A later genetic analysis used genome-wide SNP genotypes for about three fifths of the 666 donors, treating that subset as a discovery cohort. The aim of the study was to test whether cataloging public T cell receptors could identify signatures of past pathogen exposure. The T cell repertoires of under 700 subjects were profiled by immunosequencing and related to cytomegalovirus serostatus. Findings and caveats that apply to the study as a whole: In vitro tests confirmed that a few of the cytomegalovirus-associated TCR beta chains recognize cytomegalovirus antigens. In an earlier analysis of approximately 590 of the donors, most TCR beta V segments appeared in productive rearrangements about 90% or about 30% of the time, broadly matching IMGT annotations. The sequencing pipeline was judged likely to have produced a cluster of highly shared sequence variants as a technical artifact. The classifier was reported to diagnose cytomegalovirus status with high specificity and sensitivity in both the original and validation cohorts. The authors suggested that the approach could potentially be generalized to other disease states and immunological phenotypes. Sequencing depth was assumed to be roughly uniform across donors in the presence/absence analyses, though that assumption may not hold. A later genetic analysis associated a missense DCLRE1C variant with V-gene and J-gene trimming of TCR beta chains, and an independent cohort replicated the association. Because counts were too low, around 18 rarely observed V segments, including chromosome 9 orphons, were left out of the earlier analysis of 587 of the donors. At a false discovery rate of 0.05, a later analysis linked 16,951 TCR beta sequences to specific HLA alleles. CMV serostatus was the only immune exposure information available for the cohort. When HLA alleles, especially DR and DQ, strongly co-occurred, TCR associations were difficult to assign to individual alleles. The 87-base-pair reads could not distinguish some IMGT-functional V segments, including TRBV6-2 and TRBV6-3, so those segments were excluded. The study gave a list of 150 to 200 TCR beta chains associated with cytomegalovirus. While some public TCRs were present in many individuals, most TCR sequences turned up only very rarely across donors. Compared with equally common non-associated chains, HLA-associated TCR beta chains in a later analysis were more clonally expanded and had lower generation probabilities. A further reported finding was that TCR beta sequences accurately predicted the HLA-A and HLA-B alleles for most subjects in the first cohort. Only TCR beta chains were sequenced in this cohort, and the absence of alpha or paired-chain data limited detectable features. In a later analysis, most CMV-associated TCR beta chains were found to appear HLA-restricted, with HLA associations seemingly driven largely by CMV exposure. In a later analysis, TCR association rates were found to vary across HLA loci, with the most associated TCRs seen for DRB1 alleles and the fewest for HLA-C alleles. Because HLA typing was missing for some donors at each locus, association tests included only the typed subset. A later analysis reported that several top co-occurrence clusters appeared linked to parvovirus B19, influenza, CMV and Epstein-Barr virus. In a later genetic analysis, fewer N-insertions in productive TCRs were reported among donors in an Asian-associated ancestry cluster than the roughly 640-donor mean. Correlated functional status among segregating V segments might reflect linkage disequilibrium, but an unknown experimental factor could not be ruled out.

The cohort was made up of roughly 670 healthy bone marrow donors. All cohort members were sampled while nominally healthy, although unrecorded immune exposures were likely present. The donor was CMV seronegative and was included in the group of around 320 seronegative cohort members. A peripheral blood sample was collected from each donor, and TCR beta sequencing was performed on peripheral blood mononuclear cells. The Qiagen DNeasy Blood Extraction Kit was used to extract genomic DNA from the blood cell samples. Library generation was performed with the immunoSEQ multiplex PCR assay. The multiplex PCR relied on a mix of 60 forward primers for TCR Vbeta segments and 13 reverse primers for TCR Jbeta segments. The CDR3 region of rearranged TCR beta genes was amplified from genomic DNA with a multiplex PCR assay. The amplified TCR beta libraries were sequenced on the Illumina HiSeq System as 87-base-pair reads. Per the original workflow: A later analysis tallied tens of millions of unique TCR beta chains across the 700 or so repertoires, and around 12 million of those chains were shared by two or more donors. Raw reads were error-corrected and collapsed into unique sequences with a nearest-neighbor algorithm that merged closely related sequences to remove PCR and sequencing errors. V, D and J gene segments were assigned by aligning CDR3 sequences to IMGT reference sequences. Each retained sequence needed at least a six-nucleotide match to both a V gene segment and a J gene segment. A rearrangement counted as productive if the CDR3 had no stop codons and remained in frame with V and J, and every other rearrangement counted as non-productive. Following IMGT convention, CDR3 was defined as the stretch from the second conserved V-encoded cysteine up to the conserved J-encoded phenylalanine. The earlier analysis of 550 to 650 of the donors excluded any sequence lacking an unambiguous match to a single V gene segment. An earlier analysis of a few hundred of the donors classified V segments as functional when productive rearrangements were above 56.7% and as segregating when the standard deviation between donors was above 5%. A statistical classification framework was built for diagnosing cytomegalovirus status from the catalog of TCR beta chain sequences. In a later analysis, TCR nucleotide sequences were compared against IMGT/GENE-DB human TR gene sequences so that V and J genes could be assigned. A later analysis assigned CDR3 sequences and most-parsimonious VDJ recombination scenarios with the TCRdist pipeline. In a later analysis, every TCR beta chain was defined by the combination of its CDR3 amino acid sequence and its V-gene family, and reads without a unique V-gene family were dropped. In a later analysis, 450 to 600 highly shared, low-generation-probability nucleotide sequences were removed to address suspected cross-contamination and a sequencing artifact. For each public chain, a later analysis derived a clonal expansion index from normalized ranks of inferred template counts within each repertoire. A later analysis computed generation probabilities with a VDJ recombination model fitted to out-of-frame rearrangements, and checked the results against IGoR. In a later analysis, hypergeometric tests were used to score TCR-TCR, TCR-HLA and TCR-CMV co-occurrence, with a repertoire-size bias correction applied to TCR pairs. In a later analysis, false discovery rates were estimated by permuting HLA or CMV assignments 20 times. A later analysis grouped co-occurring TCRs with DBSCAN, adding TCRdist sequence similarity when clustering within HLA-allele-positive subsets. Co-occurrence clustering excluded repertoires with fewer than 30,000 or more than 120,000 public chains, plus five with anomalous nucleotide sharing. The immuneACCESS repertoire file appears here via TCRdb, limited to in-frame rearrangements. These files lack a portion of the clones; in checked studies, under half of the deficit traces to unresolved V genes, and the cause of the others is not known. V and J calls and clone size are those listed in that table; D and trimming were worked out from the DNA. The sample table records approximately 160,000 clones; about 80% of these occur just once. The leading ten clones occupy under 0.8% of the sample.

This clone was seen just once. Which antigen it targets is not known. Per-base qualities were not stored, and no clone one base away is much larger. The CDR3, from cysteine to phenylalanine, totals 15 residues. CDR3 DNA is the only sequence kept; it has 45 bases, read in frame from the first base. Germline trimming amounts to 5 bases on V and 0 bases on J, with 4 as the count of junction bases outside the gene matches. CDR1 SEHNR and CDR2 FQNEAQ are derived from the germline V gene (reference sequence). Material: PBMCs. Recombination linked TRBV7-9 to TRBJ2-3; 8 bases in between match TRBD1. This sequence was found in a male donor in good health and CMV-seronegative. The bases are TGTGCCAGCAGCCAGGACAGGGCAAGCACAGATACGCAGTATTTT. Protein translation: CASSQDRASTDTQYF.